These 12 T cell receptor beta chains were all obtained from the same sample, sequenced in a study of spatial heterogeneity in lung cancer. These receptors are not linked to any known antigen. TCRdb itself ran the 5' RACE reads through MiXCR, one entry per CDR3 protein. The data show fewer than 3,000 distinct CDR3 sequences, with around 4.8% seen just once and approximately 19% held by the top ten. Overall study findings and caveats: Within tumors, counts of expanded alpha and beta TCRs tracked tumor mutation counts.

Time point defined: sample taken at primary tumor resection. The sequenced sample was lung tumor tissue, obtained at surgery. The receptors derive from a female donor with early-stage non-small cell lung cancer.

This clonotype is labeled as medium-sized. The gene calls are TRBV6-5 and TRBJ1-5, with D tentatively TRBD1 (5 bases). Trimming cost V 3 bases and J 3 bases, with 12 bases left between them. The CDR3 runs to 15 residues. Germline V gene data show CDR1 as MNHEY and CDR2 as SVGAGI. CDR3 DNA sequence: TGTGCCAGCAGTTATGCGGTAGGGGACAATCAGCCCCAGCATTTT. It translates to CASSYAVGDNQPQHF.

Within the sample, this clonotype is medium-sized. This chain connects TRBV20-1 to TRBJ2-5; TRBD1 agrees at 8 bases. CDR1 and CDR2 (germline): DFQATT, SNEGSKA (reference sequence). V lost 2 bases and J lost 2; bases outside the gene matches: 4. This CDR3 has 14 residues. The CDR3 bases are TGCAGTGCTAGATCAGGACAGGGTCAAGAGACCCAGTACTTC. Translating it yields CSARSGQGQETQYF.

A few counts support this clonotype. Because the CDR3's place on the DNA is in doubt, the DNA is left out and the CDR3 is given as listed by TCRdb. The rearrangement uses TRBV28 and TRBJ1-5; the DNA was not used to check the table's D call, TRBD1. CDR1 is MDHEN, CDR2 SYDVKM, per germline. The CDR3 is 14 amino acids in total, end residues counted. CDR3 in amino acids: CASSLGTGDQPQHF.

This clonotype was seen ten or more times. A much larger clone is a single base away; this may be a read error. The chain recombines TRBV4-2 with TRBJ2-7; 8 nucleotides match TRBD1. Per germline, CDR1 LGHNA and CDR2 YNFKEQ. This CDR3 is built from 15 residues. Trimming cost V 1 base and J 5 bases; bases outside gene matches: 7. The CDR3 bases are TGTGCCAGCAGCCAAGGGGCGACAGGGGCCGACGAGCAGTACTTC. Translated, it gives CASSQGATGADEQYF.

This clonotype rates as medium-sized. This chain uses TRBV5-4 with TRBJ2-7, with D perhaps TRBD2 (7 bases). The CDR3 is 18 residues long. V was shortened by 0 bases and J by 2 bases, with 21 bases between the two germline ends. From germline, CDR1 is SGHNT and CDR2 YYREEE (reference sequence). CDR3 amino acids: CASSLGFAAGGRAYEQYF. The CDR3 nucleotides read TGTGCCAGCAGCTTGGGTTTCGCCGCCGGGGGGCGGGCCTACGAGCAGTACTTC.

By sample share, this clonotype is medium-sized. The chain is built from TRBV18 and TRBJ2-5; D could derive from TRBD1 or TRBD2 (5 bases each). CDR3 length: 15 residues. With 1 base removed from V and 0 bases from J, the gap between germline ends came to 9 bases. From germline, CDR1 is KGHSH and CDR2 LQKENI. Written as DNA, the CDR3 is TGTGCCAGCTCACCACTATCGGGGCACCAAGAGACCCAGTACTTC. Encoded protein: CASSPLSGHQETQYF.

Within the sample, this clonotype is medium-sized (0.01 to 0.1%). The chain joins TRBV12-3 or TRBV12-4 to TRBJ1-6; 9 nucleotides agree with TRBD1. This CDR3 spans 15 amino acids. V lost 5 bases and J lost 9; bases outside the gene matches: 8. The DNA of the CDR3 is TGTGCCAGCAGTACAGGGGGCGTCTTTTTTTCACCCCTCCACTTT. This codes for CASSTGGVFFSPLHF.

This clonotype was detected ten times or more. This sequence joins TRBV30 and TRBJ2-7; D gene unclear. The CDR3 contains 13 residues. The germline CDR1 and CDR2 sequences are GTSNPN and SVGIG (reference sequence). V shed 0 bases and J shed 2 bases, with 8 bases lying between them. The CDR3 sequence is CAWSVLAPYEQYF. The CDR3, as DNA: TGTGCCTGGAGTGTACTTGCGCCCTACGAGCAGTACTTC.

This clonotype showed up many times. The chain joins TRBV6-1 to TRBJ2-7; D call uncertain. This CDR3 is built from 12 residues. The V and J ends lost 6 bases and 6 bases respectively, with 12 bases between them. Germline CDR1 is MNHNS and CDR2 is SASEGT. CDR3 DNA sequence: TGTGCCAGCAGCGTCTTAGTGGTCGAGCAGTACTTC. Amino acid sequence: CASSVLVVEQYF.

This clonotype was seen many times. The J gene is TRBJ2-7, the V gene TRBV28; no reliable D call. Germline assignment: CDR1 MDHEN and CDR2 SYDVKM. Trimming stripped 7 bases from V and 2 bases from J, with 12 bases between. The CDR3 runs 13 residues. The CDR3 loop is CASTPTPTYEQYF. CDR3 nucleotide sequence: TGTGCCAGCACCCCCACACCCACCTACGAGCAGTACTTC.

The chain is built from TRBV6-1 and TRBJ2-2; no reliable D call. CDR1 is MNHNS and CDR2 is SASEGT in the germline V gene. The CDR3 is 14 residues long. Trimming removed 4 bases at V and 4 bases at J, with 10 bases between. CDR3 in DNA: TGTGCCAGCAGTGGGGTTGCTACCACCGGGGAGCTGTTTTTT. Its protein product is CASSGVATTGELFF.

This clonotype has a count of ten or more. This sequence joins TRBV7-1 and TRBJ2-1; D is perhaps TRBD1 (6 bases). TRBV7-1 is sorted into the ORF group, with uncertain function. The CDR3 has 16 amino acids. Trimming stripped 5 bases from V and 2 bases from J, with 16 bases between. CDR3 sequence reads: CASSPGVGAAYNEQFF. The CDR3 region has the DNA TGTGCCAGCAGCCCAGGGGTGGGGGCTGCCTACAATGAGCAGTTCTTC.